The clone carrying this T cell receptor (beta chain) was counted at least ten times. Its specificity is not known. CDR1 is SGHVS, CDR2 FQNEAQ, per germline. Trimming shortened V by 3 bases and J by 10 bases, and 15 bases separated the two germline ends. The CDR3 runs to 13 residues. Each CDR3 protein gets one entry after TCRdb re-called the reads with MiXCR. There are some 500,000 distinct CDR3 sequences in the sample; 40% occur only once, and roughly 50% lies in the top ten. The source of the sample is a study of T cell repertoires in cytomegalovirus infection. The specimen was cultured PBMCs, collected from culture after CMV antigen stimulation. J is TRBJ1-1 and V is TRBV7-8; the D is unclear. This clonotype was sampled from a human donor in good health (CMV status not recorded). Some clones in this sample may be carry-over from other donors' samples. The CDR3 DNA sequence: TGTGCCAGCAGCTTCGGACCTATTAGGGCAGCTTTCTTT. Residues: CASSFGPIRAAFF.